The 20 T cell receptor beta chains reported below all come from one sample, sequenced in a study of human T cells and chemical hapten exposure. TCRdb reanalysed the RACE reads using MiXCR and keeps one entry per CDR3 protein. The sample has about 350,000 distinct CDR3 sequences, around 5.5% seen once. Time point denoted: pre-sensitization, week 0. Noted treatment: therapeutic diphenylcyclopropenone sensitization with weekly scalp DPC. Specimen: whole blood, collected in connection with sensitization to the hapten diphenylcyclopropenone (DPC). The receptors come from a woman between 18 and 29 years old with alopecia areata. Some clones in this sample may be carry-over from other donors' samples.

V gene TRBV2 combines with J gene TRBJ1-5, with a weak D call TRBD1 (5 bases). V gave up 4 bases and J gave up 4 bases, with 11 bases separating them. There are 14 residues in the CDR3. The germline V gene has CDR1 SNHLY and CDR2 FYNNEI. CDR3 sequence: CASSVGRSNQPQHF. In DNA form, the CDR3 reads TGTGCCAGCAGTGTGGGACGGTCTAATCAGCCCCAGCATTTT.

As for this clonotype: One base away lies a much larger clone, so this may be a sequencing read error. The chain has TRBV5-4 and TRBJ2-3; 7 positions match TRBD2. Germline loops: CDR1 SGHNT, CDR2 YYREEE (reference sequence). CDR3 length equals 18 residues. J was trimmed by 2 bases and V by 4 bases; bases with no gene match: 16. CDR3 in DNA: TGTGCCAGCAGCCCGGAGGGTCGAGCGGGACCCGACACAGATACGCAGTATTTT. Translated: CASSPEGRAGPDTDTQYF.

The rearrangement joins TRBV9 to TRBJ2-3, with 10 bases identical to TRBD1. Germline V gene sequence: CDR1 SGDLS, CDR2 YYNGEE. Trimming removed 0 bases from V and 2 bases from J; junction bases left unmatched: 9. The CDR3 loop spans 18 amino acids. The chain's CDR3 is CASSVVGTGEALTDTQYF. The DNA for the CDR3 is TGTGCCAGCAGCGTAGTAGGGACAGGGGAAGCCCTCACAGATACGCAGTATTTT.

The V and J genes are TRBV3-1 and TRBJ2-3, with 10 bases lining up with TRBD2. Germline V CDR1 and CDR2: LGHDT, YNNKEL (reference sequence). The CDR3 covers 16 residues. The J segment lost 3 bases and the V segment lost 3 bases, leaving 6 bases of the junction unmatched. The CDR3 spells CASSQGGLAYTDTQYF. DNA for the CDR3: TGTGCCAGCAGCCAGGGGGGACTAGCGTATACAGATACGCAGTATTTT.

In this sample, this clonotype turned up a few times. The chain links TRBV6-5 to TRBJ1-3; D remains ambiguous. Per the germline V gene, CDR1 is MNHEY and CDR2 is SVGAGI. The CDR3 is 14 amino acids. The V end lost 11 bases, the J end lost 0 bases, and 14 bases lay between the germline ends. The DNA of the CDR3 is TGTGCCGCAGCGCCGAGACTCTCTGGAAACACCATATATTTT. It specifies CAAAPRLSGNTIYF.

In this sample, this clonotype turned up a few times. The gene calls are TRBV7-3 and TRBJ1-1, with D possibly matching TRBD1 (5 bases). This CDR3 has 13 amino acids. CDR1 SGHTA and CDR2 FQGTGA come from the germline V gene. Trimming left V 7 bases short and J 3 bases short, with 12 bases between. As DNA, the CDR3 is TGTGCCAGCACCCTAGGCAGGGACACTGAAGCTTTCTTT. Translating it yields CASTLGRDTEAFF.

The V gene is TRBV12-3 or TRBV12-4, the J gene TRBJ2-4; 7 nucleotides align to TRBD2. V shed 3 bases and J 6 bases; nucleotides not matched to a gene: 5. The CDR3 extends over 14 amino acids. CDR3 in DNA: TGTGCCAGCAGTTTCATGGGGGGGGTAAACATTCAGTACTTC. Translating gives CASSFMGGVNIQYF.

Many counts were recorded for this clonotype. The CDR3 spells CASSSKTGLPNNEQFF. The CDR3 DNA sequence: TGTGCCAGCAGCTCCAAGACAGGGTTGCCTAACAATGAGCAGTTCTTC. This chain uses TRBV11-3 with TRBJ2-1; 7 nucleotides agree with TRBD1. The CDR3 spans 16 residues. V shed 4 bases and J 5 bases; nucleotides not matched to a gene: 11. Germline CDR1 SGHNT, CDR2 YENEEA.

Details on this clonotype: A single base separates this from a much larger clone, so it may be a read error. The chain recombines TRBV4-3 with TRBJ1-6; D may be TRBD1 (5 bases). The germline CDR1 and CDR2 sequences are LGHNA and YSLEER. The CDR3 contains 16 residues. The CDR3 nucleotides are TGCGCCAGCAGCCACAGGGTGAGCTCCTATAATTCACCCCCCCACTTT. It codes for CASSHRVSSYNSPPHF.

V and J are TRBV5-1 and TRBJ1-6; unclear D gene. The CDR3 has 13 amino acids. V lost 7 bases and J 5 bases, leaving 10 bases between the germline ends. Looked up from germline, CDR1 is SGHRS and CDR2 is YFSETQ. Here the CDR3 DNA reads TGCGCCAGCCAAGTGACTAATAATTCACCCCTCCACTTT. It codes for CASQVTNNSPLHF.

This clonotype was counted many times. The chain couples TRBV3-1 to TRBJ2-2, with 7 bases that match TRBD1. J was trimmed by 5 bases and V by 5 bases; bases with no gene match: 20. This CDR3 has 19 amino acids. Per the germline V gene, CDR1 is LGHDT and CDR2 is YNNKEL (reference sequence). DNA of the CDR3: TGTGCCAGCAGCTACCGACCTCTGGATGAGGGGGCAATGACCGGGGAGCTGTTTTTT. It encodes CASSYRPLDEGAMTGELFF.

This clonotype was found a few times. The rearrangement links TRBV5-4 to TRBJ2-5; no clear D gene. This CDR3 region has 15 residues. Germline V gene lookup returns CDR1 SGHNT and CDR2 YYREEE (reference sequence). V shed 2 bases and J shed 2 bases, with 13 bases lying between them. The CDR3 here is CASSFNLGSQETQYF. The DNA for the CDR3 is TGTGCCAGCAGCTTTAATCTTGGGTCTCAAGAGACCCAGTACTTC.

This clonotype has a handful of counts. The CDR3 coding sequence is TGTGCCATCTCGACCAAACAGGGGGCGAAAGAGACCCAGTACTTC. This encodes CAISTKQGAKETQYF. The chain employs TRBV28 and TRBJ2-5, with 9 positions matching TRBD1. The CDR3 runs 15 residues. CDR1 is MDHEN and CDR2 is SYDVKM in the germline V gene. V lost 10 bases and J lost 3; bases outside the gene matches: 12.

This chain connects TRBV7-9 to TRBJ1-1; the match to TRBD1 covers 9 bases. J gave up 11 bases and V 5 bases, and 12 bases lay outside the gene matches. The CDR3 sequence is 14 residues long. Germline-derived CDR1 and CDR2 are SEHNR and FQNEAQ (reference sequence). CDR3 protein: CASSLSPKQGAAFF. For the CDR3, the DNA is TGTGCCAGCAGCCTAAGCCCTAAACAGGGGGCGGCTTTCTTT.

This clonotype was recorded many times. The chain has TRBV11-1 and TRBJ1-1; D gene uncertain. Per germline, CDR1 SGHAT and CDR2 FQDESV (reference sequence). Trimming took off 4 bases at V and 7 bases at J, with 22 bases between the two ends. CDR3 size: 16 residues. The CDR3 bases are TGTGCCAGCAGCTCGATCCCCCACCCCCCGGGAGTTGAAGCTTTCTTT. This codes for CASSSIPHPPGVEAFF.

This clonotype was observed a few times. The V and J genes are TRBV27 and TRBJ2-1; tentative D call: TRBD1 (5 bases). CDR1 and CDR2 from the germline V gene are MNHEY and SMNVEV (reference sequence). This CDR3 contains 16 residues. V lost 8 bases, J lost 0 bases, and 17 bases lay in between. The DNA of the CDR3 is TGTGCCAGCCATAGACAGAATACGATCTCCTACAATGAGCAGTTCTTC. This codes for CASHRQNTISYNEQFF.

This clonotype was observed a handful of times. This chain links TRBV6-5 with TRBJ1-1; D is uncertain. Germline CDR1 is MNHEY and CDR2 is SVGAGI. Trimming stripped 0 bases from V and 0 bases from J, with 11 bases between. CDR3 length: 16 amino acids. Here the CDR3 reads CASSYSVAAMNTEAFF. CDR3 coding DNA: TGTGCCAGCAGTTACTCGGTGGCCGCGATGAACACTGAAGCTTTCTTT.

This clonotype was picked up many times. J is TRBJ2-5 and V is TRBV27; no definite D call. CDR1 is MNHEY and CDR2 is SMNVEV in the germline V gene (reference sequence). The CDR3 sequence is 13 residues long. Trimming shortened V by 4 bases and J by 1 base, and 7 bases separated the two germline ends. The CDR3 reads CASSSSTQETQYF. The CDR3 bases are TGTGCCAGCAGTTCGAGTACCCAAGAGACCCAGTACTTC.

At least ten counts were recorded for this clonotype. The chain combines TRBV4-3 with TRBJ1-2; 9 bases match TRBD1. This CDR3 is 16 amino acids long. Per germline, CDR1 LGHNA and CDR2 YSLEER. The trim removed 4 bases at V and 3 bases at J, leaving 9 bases unmatched. CDR3 residues: CASSRSVQGADYGYTF. The CDR3 DNA reads TGCGCCAGCAGCCGCTCGGTACAGGGGGCGGACTATGGCTACACCTTC.

This clonotype has more than one count but fewer than ten. The chain employs TRBV9 and TRBJ2-3; a weak D match, TRBD2 (5 bases). The V gene's germline CDR1 is SGDLS and CDR2 YYNGEE. This CDR3 contains 16 residues. The V and J ends lost 0 bases and 4 bases respectively, with 15 bases between them. The CDR3 coding sequence is TGTGCCAGCAGCGTAGCGGCAGCGGTAGTCGCAGATACGCAGTATTTT. Its translation: CASSVAAAVVADTQYF.